A single sample is the source of the 14 T cell receptor beta chains below, sequenced in a study of T cell changes during pregnancy in multiple sclerosis. Profiled with immunoSEQ multiplex PCR; TCRdb holds only in-frame clones, not every one. Here the sample spans more than 55,000 clones, 80% to 95% being singletons. This specimen consisted of peripheral blood, obtained in the first trimester of pregnancy. The receptors were sampled from a female donor with multiple sclerosis, enrolled in a pregnancy study.

V gene TRBV5-5 combines with J gene TRBJ2-3, with D possibly matching TRBD2 (5 bases). Per germline, CDR1 SGHKS and CDR2 YYEKEE (reference sequence). This CDR3 has 14 residues. Trimming took off 2 bases at V and 2 bases at J, with 9 bases between the two ends. CDR3 DNA sequence: TGTGCCAGCAGCTTTCGGGATAACACAGATACGCAGTATTTT. Amino acids: CASSFRDNTDTQYF.

J is TRBJ2-5 and V is TRBV9; the D gene is possibly TRBD2 (6 bases). Germline V gives CDR1 SGDLS, CDR2 YYNGEE. The CDR3 loop spans 16 amino acids. V was pared by 2 bases and J by 1 base, with 15 bases between. The CDR3 protein is CASSVGSGDLQETQYF. The CDR3 DNA reads as TGTGCCAGCAGCGTCGGGTCGGGGGACCTCCAAGAGACCCAGTACTTC. The complete variable domain, with remaining parts taken from reference TRBV9 and TRBJ2-5, reads DSGVTQTPKHLITATGQRVTLRCSPRSGDLSVYWYQQSLDQGLQFLIQYYNGEERAKGNILERFSAQQFPDLHSELNLSSLELGDSALYFCASSVGSGDLQETQYFGPGTRLLVL.

V is TRBV4-2 and J is TRBJ1-4, with D possibly TRBD1 on 5 matching bases. The CDR3 is 15 amino acids. V gave up 4 bases and J gave up 9 bases, with 18 bases separating them. Germline lookup yields CDR1 LGHNA and CDR2 YNFKEQ. CDR3 sequence reads: CASSPPDRSRQKLFF. CDR3 coding DNA: TGTGCCAGCAGCCCCCCCGACAGATCCAGGCAAAAACTGTTTTTT.

The rearrangement joins TRBV5-8 to TRBJ2-5; 7 positions match TRBD2. The CDR3 loop spans 14 amino acids. Germline CDR1 and CDR2: SGHTS and YDEGEE. Unmatched junction bases numbered 8, after V lost 4 bases and J lost 5 bases. The CDR3 bases are TGTGCCAGCAGCCGGGAGGTAGCAGGGGAGACCCAGTACTTC. Protein: CASSREVAGETQYF. Variable domain in full (rest from reference TRBV5-8 and TRBJ2-5): EAGVTQSPTHLIKTRGQQATLRCSPISGHTSVYWYQQALGLGLQFLLWYDEGEERNRGNFPPRFSGRQFPNYSSELNVNALELEDSALYLCASSREVAGETQYFGPGTRLLVL.

The chain is built from TRBV19 and TRBJ2-1; tentative D call: TRBD2 (5 bases). The CDR3 is 14 amino acids. Trimming pared 7 bases from V and 0 bases from J, leaving 10 bases between. Germline assignment: CDR1 LNHDA and CDR2 SQIVND (reference sequence). For the CDR3, the DNA is TGTGCCAGTATGAGGGATAGCTCCTACAATGAGCAGTTCTTC. This codes for CASMRDSSYNEQFF.

This clone was found a few times. The gene calls are TRBV19 and TRBJ1-1; D ambiguous. V lost 8 bases and J lost 1, with 14 bases in between. Germline loops: CDR1 LNHDA, CDR2 SQIVND (reference sequence). This CDR3 comprises 14 residues. The CDR3 region is CASVTREKNTEAFF. The CDR3 region has the DNA TGTGCCAGTGTTACACGGGAGAAGAACACTGAAGCTTTCTTT.

The gene calls are TRBV9 and TRBJ1-3, with a possible D match to TRBD1 (5 bases). CDR1 and CDR2 from the germline V gene are SGDLS and YYNGEE. Trimming removed 0 bases at V and 0 bases at J, with 13 bases between. The CDR3 is made up of 17 amino acids. CDR3 bases: TGTGCCAGCAGCGTAGCCCCAGGGCTGAGCTCTGGAAACACCATATATTTT. It yields the protein CASSVAPGLSSGNTIYF.

The chain couples TRBV5-4 to TRBJ2-7; weak D call: TRBD1 (5 bases). The CDR3 covers 14 residues. Germline CDR1 and CDR2: SGHNT and YYREEE (reference sequence). V was cut by 0 bases and J by 0 bases, with 7 bases left in between. CDR3 nucleotide sequence: TGTGCCAGCAGCTTGGGGGGCGTCTCCTACGAGCAGTACTTC. Protein: CASSLGGVSYEQYF.

V gene TRBV15 combines with J gene TRBJ1-3; 7 bases are shared with TRBD1. V was pared by 1 base and J by 0 bases, with 3 bases of the junction left unmatched. The CDR3 length is 16 residues. CDR1 and CDR2 (germline): LNHNV, YYDKDF (reference sequence). The CDR3 here is CATSRGDRYSGNTIYF. CDR3 DNA sequence: TGTGCCACCAGCAGAGGGGACAGATACTCTGGAAACACCATATATTTT.

The chain employs TRBV11-2 and TRBJ1-3, with no clear D. Trimming removed 3 bases at V and 3 bases at J, with 9 bases between. Germline lookup yields CDR1 SGHAT and CDR2 FQNNGV. CDR3 length equals 14 residues. The DNA for the CDR3 is TGTGCCAGCAGCTTGTACAGTATTGGAAACACCATATATTTT. This codes for CASSLYSIGNTIYF.

The chain employs TRBV13 and TRBJ2-2; possible D gene TRBD2, 5 bases. Per germline, CDR1 PRHDT and CDR2 FYEKMQ (reference sequence). The CDR3 runs to 12 residues. V was cut by 5 bases and J by 8 bases, with 9 bases left in between. The CDR3 loop is CASSPGGGELFF. CDR3 sequence (DNA): TGTGCCAGCAGCCCTGGCGGGGGGGAGCTGTTTTTT. The entire variable domain, with the rest obtained from reference TRBV13 and TRBJ2-2, is as follows: AAGVIQSPRHLIKEKRETATLKCYPIPRHDTVYWYQQGPGQDPQFLISFYEKMQSDKGSIPDRFSAQQFSDYHSELNMSSLELGDSALYFCASSPGGGELFFGEGSRLTVL.

The gene calls are TRBV9 and TRBJ1-1; 8 bases match TRBD1. CDR3 length equals 13 residues. V dropped 0 bases and J dropped 6; count of bases not matched to a gene: 1. CDR1 is SGDLS and CDR2 is YYNGEE in the germline V gene. CDR3 sequence: CASSVVQGAEAFF. DNA for the CDR3: TGTGCCAGCAGCGTAGTACAGGGGGCTGAAGCTTTCTTT.

The chain recombines TRBV18 with TRBJ1-6, with D maybe TRBD1 (6 bases). V was trimmed by 1 base and J by 9 bases, leaving 16 bases between them. CDR1 is KGHSH and CDR2 is LQKENI in the germline V gene. The CDR3 is made up of 16 amino acids. CDR3 DNA sequence: TGTGCCAGCTCACCACTGCAACAGGGTAGAGGTTCACCCCTCCACTTT. Translated: CASSPLQQGRGSPLHF.

The gene calls are TRBV7-2 and TRBJ1-3, with 9 bases lining up with TRBD1. The V segment lost 4 bases and the J segment 7 bases; nucleotides outside the gene matches: 8. Looked up from germline, CDR1 is SGHTA and CDR2 is FQGNSA. The CDR3 contains 15 residues. The CDR3 protein is CASSWTGDRKNTIYF. The DNA for the CDR3 is TGTGCCAGCAGCTGGACAGGGGATCGGAAGAACACCATATATTTT.